The rows below give T cell receptor beta chains drawn from one sample of a study of T cells after somatic rescue of genetic block. Clones were sequenced by immunoSEQ multiplex PCR, and TCRdb holds only the in-frame ones, with some missing. The data hold about 72,000 clones, with approximately 90% observed a single time. Input material: peripheral blood mononuclear cells (PBMCs). These receptors came from a young man. The CDR3 runs from the conserved cysteine through the conserved F or W. Each record gives: V gene, clone size, J gene, D gene, CDR3 protein, CDR3 DNA. The D gene is left open where the match is weak. Size is stated for part of the rows, as once, few or many counts, or as a class when the clone is expanded.

>TRBV6-5|.|TRBJ2-5|TRBD2
CASSYLASGGETQYF
TGTGCCAGCAGTTACTTGGCTAGCGGGGGAGAGACCCAGTACTTC
>TRBV15|.|TRBJ2-7|TRBD2
CATSRGTSGPYEQYF
TGTGCCACCAGCAGAGGGACTAGCGGCCCCTACGAGCAGTACTTC
>TRBV27|.|TRBJ2-1|.
CASSSWGGVSEQFF
TGTGCCAGCAGCTCCTGGGGGGGCGTCTCTGAGCAGTTCTTC
>TRBV2|.|TRBJ1-4|.
CASKSTVVFVF
TGTGCCAGCAAGTCGACTGTGGTGTTCGTTTTT
>TRBV2|.|TRBJ1-6|.
CASSYNSYNSPLHF
TGTGCCAGCAGCTACAACTCCTATAATTCACCCCTCCACTTT
>TRBV9|.|TRBJ1-1|.
CASSPSRVNTEAFF
TGTGCCAGCAGCCCCTCTCGGGTGAACACTGAAGCTTTCTTT
>TRBV5-1|.|TRBJ1-2|.
CASSLAQPAYGYTF
TGCGCCAGCAGCTTGGCACAGCCCGCCTATGGCTACACCTTC
>TRBV7-2|.|TRBJ2-7|.
CASSLRGGYEQYF
TGTGCCAGCAGCTTACGAGGGGGCTACGAGCAGTACTTC
>TRBV19|.|TRBJ1-5|.
CASRTQYRDNQPQHF
TGTGCCAGTAGGACTCAATACAGGGATAATCAGCCCCAGCATTTT
>TRBV7-2|.|TRBJ2-7|TRBD2
CASSLQAGGSYEQYF
TGTGCCAGCAGCTTACAAGCGGGGGGCTCCTACGAGCAGTACTTC
>TRBV7-6|.|TRBJ2-1|.
CARRAGEQFF
TGTGCCAGACGGGCGGGGGAGCAGTTCTTC
>TRBV6-5|.|TRBJ2-7|.
CASSFWGGHDEQYF
TGTGCCAGCAGTTTTTGGGGGGGGCACGACGAGCAGTACTTC
>TRBV2|.|TRBJ2-7|TRBD2
CASSELAGGYEQYF
TGTGCCAGCAGTGAGCTAGCGGGGGGCTACGAGCAGTACTTC
>TRBV5-1|.|TRBJ2-3|.
CASSLELGSTDTQYF
TGCGCCAGCAGCTTGGAGCTAGGTAGCACAGATACGCAGTATTTT
>TRBV7-2|.|TRBJ2-3|.
CASSGTRRRVDTQYF
TGTGCCAGCAGCGGTACTAGGAGGCGGGTAGATACGCAGTATTTT
>TRBV6-5|.|TRBJ1-2|TRBD1
CASSPYTGDYGYTF
TGTGCCAGCAGTCCCTACACAGGGGACTATGGCTACACCTTC
>TRBV4-1|.|TRBJ2-4|.
CASSQDKAREFIQYF
TGCGCCAGCAGCCAAGATAAGGCCAGGGAGTTCATTCAGTACTTC
>TRBV2|.|TRBJ2-3|.
CASRRDVGGTDTQYF
TGTGCCAGCAGACGGGACGTTGGGGGCACAGATACGCAGTATTTT
>TRBV2|.|TRBJ2-7|.
CASVQGFYEQYF
TGTGCCAGCGTTCAGGGGTTCTACGAGCAGTACTTC
>TRBV18|.|TRBJ1-4|.
CASSSDMEREKLFF
TGTGCCAGCTCTTCGGATATGGAGCGGGAAAAACTGTTTTTT
>TRBV4-1|.|TRBJ2-4|.
CASSQSPAQGAKNIQYF
TGCGCCAGCAGCCAATCCCCGGCCCAGGGAGCCAAAAACATTCAGTACTTC
>TRBV6-5|.|TRBJ2-7|TRBD2
CASSTLAGVREQYF
TGTGCCAGCAGTACACTAGCGGGAGTCAGGGAGCAGTACTTC
>TRBV19|.|TRBJ2-1|.
CASSIFGGGSHNEQFF
TGTGCCAGTAGTATTTTTGGCGGTGGTTCCCACAATGAGCAGTTCTTC
>TRBV15|.|TRBJ2-7|.
CATSRAQARAYEQYF
TGTGCCACCAGCAGAGCCCAGGCGCGGGCCTACGAGCAGTACTTC
>TRBV5-1|.|TRBJ2-3|TRBD1
CASSPGQGRDTQYF
TGCGCCAGCAGCCCCGGACAGGGGAGGGATACGCAGTATTTT
>TRBV4-2|.|TRBJ2-3|TRBD2
CASSQAGGRGPTDTQYF
TGTGCCAGCAGCCAGGCGGGAGGTCGGGGACCCACAGATACGCAGTATTTT
>TRBV18|.|TRBJ1-5|.
CASSPLGQGNQPQHF
TGTGCCAGCTCACCCTTGGGGCAGGGCAATCAGCCCCAGCATTTT
>TRBV4-2|.|TRBJ1-5|.
CASSFDFNQPQHF
TGTGCCAGCAGCTTCGATTTCAATCAGCCCCAGCATTTT
>TRBV5-4|.|TRBJ2-4|TRBD1
CASSPTGSDNIQYF
TGTGCCAGCAGCCCGACAGGGTCCGATAACATTCAGTACTTC
>TRBV28|.|TRBJ1-2|TRBD1
CATTLTGGGYGYTF
TGTGCCACAACACTAACAGGGGGCGGGTATGGCTACACCTTC
>TRBV19|.|TRBJ2-7|.
CASSTYGGAHGIYEQYF
TGTGCCAGTAGTACGTACGGAGGGGCGCACGGGATCTACGAGCAGTACTTC
>TRBV29-1|.|TRBJ1-2|TRBD1
CSGLQGDDGYTF
TGCAGCGGTCTACAGGGGGATGATGGCTACACCTTC
>TRBV7-9|.|TRBJ2-5|.
CASSLEEETQYF
TGTGCCAGCAGCTTAGAGGAGGAGACCCAGTACTTC
>TRBV9|once|TRBJ1-4|.
CASSAVGDVHEKLFF
TGTGCCAGCAGCGCCGTCGGGGATGTGCATGAAAAACTGTTTTTT
>TRBV5-5|.|TRBJ2-3|.
CASSLVSSTDTQYF
TGTGCCAGCAGCTTGGTGAGCAGCACAGATACGCAGTATTTT
>TRBV9|.|TRBJ2-1|TRBD2
CASSNERGSEQFF
TGTGCCAGCAGCAACGAGCGGGGCAGTGAGCAGTTCTTC
>TRBV6-1|once|TRBJ2-3|TRBD2
CASHGTSGDTDTQYF
TGTGCCAGCCACGGAACTAGCGGGGACACAGATACGCAGTATTTT
>TRBV6-1|.|TRBJ1-5|.
CASSESKGIHPNQPQHF
TGTGCCAGCAGTGAAAGTAAGGGTATCCACCCAAATCAGCCCCAGCATTTT
>TRBV12-5|.|TRBJ1-5|.
CASGLQGGNQPQHF
TGTGCTAGTGGTTTGCAAGGGGGCAATCAGCCCCAGCATTTT
>TRBV25-1|.|TRBJ2-1|.
CASSEPGTYNEQFF
TGTGCCAGCAGTGAGCCCGGGACTTACAATGAGCAGTTCTTC